A single sample is the source of the 18 T cell receptor delta chains below, sequenced in a study of DNA immune sequencing with unique molecular identifiers. Genomic DNA underwent 32-plex PCR targeting all 8 TRDV and 4 TRDJ genes. In approximately 3 barcoding PCR cycles, molecules received a 12-nucleotide UMI, then adapter PCR followed. TCRdb reanalyzed the multiplex PCR reads using CATT. The table lists several thousand delta-chain clones, approximately 10% of them singletons. Source material: gamma-delta T cells enriched from blood buffy coat, or unenriched PBMCs (not recorded which). All receptors come from a human donor in good health.

A remark on this clone: The protein held in TCRdb is that of a much larger clone and does not match this DNA's translation at residue 15, likely because of a read error; the protein shown is translated from the DNA. The chain employs TRDV2 and TRDJ3, with 7 bases identical to TRDD3. This CDR3 is built from 20 residues. Per the germline V gene, CDR1 is GEAIGNYY and CDR2 is EKD. CDR3 coding DNA: TGTGCCTGTGACACGGGAAGCCTGGGGGTCGGCTCCTGGGACTCCCGACAGATGTTTTTC. Amino acids: CACDTGSLGVGSWDSRQMFF.

This clone was counted between two and nine times. With a far larger clone one base away, a read error is the likely cause. Other nucleotide sequences in the sample specify the same CDR3. The rearrangement links TRDV2 to TRDJ1; maybe TRDD2 (5 bases). This CDR3 comprises 17 residues. Looked up from germline, CDR1 is GEAIGNYY and CDR2 is EKD. V was pared by 3 bases and J by 0 bases, with 19 bases between. CDR3 nucleotides: TGTGCCTGTGACTCCCTCCTAGGGGCTCCCAACACCGATAAACTCATCTTT. As protein: CACDSLLGAPNTDKLIF.

This clone was seen a few times. Given a far larger clone just one base away, this is likely a sequencing read error. CDR3 nucleotides: TGTGCCTGTGACACCGCTCCTGCTACTGGGGGATTCAGCTCCTGGGACACCCGACAGATGTTTTTC. Translation gives CACDTAPATGGFSSWDTRQMFF. The rearrangement links TRDV2 to TRDJ3; TRDD3 matches at 10 bases. In germline, CDR1 is GEAIGNYY, CDR2 EKD. The CDR3 spans 22 residues. V was clipped by 0 bases and J by 0 bases; unmatched bases: 13.

This clone was recorded many times. The genes are TRDV2 and TRDJ1; a weak D match, TRDD3 (6 bases). From germline, CDR1 is GEAIGNYY and CDR2 EKD. The CDR3 extends over 15 amino acids. V was shortened by 0 bases and J by 0 bases, with 10 bases between the two germline ends. CDR3 region: CACDTVGVNTDKLIF. The CDR3, as DNA: TGTGCCTGTGACACCGTGGGGGTCAACACCGATAAACTCATCTTT.

A few counts support this clone. The amino acid sequence in TCRdb belongs to a much larger clone and departs from this DNA's translation at residue 13, likely a sequencing read error; the sequence shown is translated from the DNA. The V and J genes are TRDV3 and TRDJ1; 10 bases are shared with TRDD3. CDR3 size: 17 residues. Looked up from germline, CDR1 is TVYSNPD and CDR2 is GDNSRS (reference sequence). CDR3 residues: CAYILRGIRRYTNKLIF. CDR3 DNA sequence: TGTGCCTATATCCTACGGGGGATACGGAGGTACACCAATAAACTCATCTTT.

By proportion, this clone is large. Other DNA variants within this sample encode the same CDR3. The rearrangement joins TRDV2 to TRDJ1; the match to TRDD3 covers 13 bases. V gave up 9 bases and J gave up 3 bases; unmatched junction bases: 12. The CDR3 runs 16 residues. Germline V gene lookup returns CDR1 GEAIGNYY and CDR2 EKD. In DNA form, the CDR3 reads TGTGCCGGGTACCTGACTGGGGGATACGAGGCCGATAAACTCATCTTT. Its translation is CAGYLTGGYEADKLIF.

About this clone itself: TCRdb's entry gives the protein of a much larger clone, which mismatches this DNA's translation at residue 15, likely from a read error; the protein reported here is translated from the DNA. The chain has TRDV2 and TRDJ1, with 9 nucleotides matching TRDD3. Germline values: CDR1 GEAIGNYY, CDR2 EKD. This CDR3 has 19 residues. The CDR3: CACDTLSLLGEEYTVKLIF. CDR3 nucleotides: TGTGCCTGTGACACCTTGTCTTTACTGGGGGAAGAGTACACCGTTAAACTCATCTTT.

The V and J genes are TRDV2 and TRDJ1, with 9 bases identical to TRDD3. J was trimmed by 2 bases and V by 0 bases; bases with no gene match: 15. CDR1 and CDR2 from the germline V gene are GEAIGNYY and EKD. This CDR3 is built from 19 residues. The CDR3: CACDTVAGGDTRGTDKLIF. In nucleotides, the CDR3 is TGTGCCTGTGACACCGTAGCTGGAGGGGATACGCGGGGGACCGATAAACTCATCTTT.

Of note for this clone: The translation of this DNA and the TCRdb protein of a much larger clone differ at residue 5, probably owing to a read error; the protein shown here is translated from the DNA. The J gene is TRDJ1, the V gene TRDV2; no firm D call. Germline lookup yields CDR1 GEAIGNYY and CDR2 EKD. The length of the CDR3 is 14 residues. Trimming took 3 bases from V and 1 from J, leaving 11 bases between them. The CDR3 is CACDHLTATDKLIF. CDR3 DNA: TGTGCCTGTGACCACCTTACAGCCACCGATAAACTCATCTTT.

This clone was seen repeatedly, ten times or more. The gene calls are TRAV29/DV5 and TRDJ1; the match to TRDD3 covers 11 bases. Assignment of the J gene here rests on matching the DNA to germline, because TCRdb gives none. V lost 2 bases to trimming and J lost 7 bases; unmatched junction nucleotides: 31. There are 22 residues in the CDR3. CDR1 is NSMFDY, CDR2 ISSIKDK, per germline. DNA of the CDR3: TGTGCAGCAAGTCTGGACATGAATCGGTGGGGGATACGCTCTCATAACCCCGCTAAACTCATCTTT. Translated, it gives CAASLDMNRWGIRSHNPAKLIF.

Comment on this clone: The likely explanation is a read error, given a far larger clone one base away. The V and J genes are TRDV2 and TRDJ1, with 7 bases fitting TRDD3. The CDR3 sequence is 17 residues long. Germline V CDR1 and CDR2: GEAIGNYY, EKD. The CDR3 bases are TGTTCCTGTGACACCGTGGATGGGGGAGAGTACACCGATAAACTCATCTTT. As protein: CSCDTVDGGEYTDKLIF.

Notes on this clone: Given a far larger clone just one base away, this is likely a sequencing read error. This chain uses TRDV1 with TRDJ1, with TRDD3 matching 13 bases. The J gene, left out of TCRdb, was set here by checking the DNA against germline. CDR3 length equals 26 residues. Germline V gene sequence: CDR1 TSWWSYY, CDR2 QGS. The CDR3 nucleotides read TGTTCTCTTGGGGAACCCCCTCCTACGGATTCAGTACTGGGGGATACGCCCCAGACGGCCGCCGATAAACTCATCTTT. Its protein is CSLGEPPPTDSVLGDTPQTAADKLIF.

Details on this clone: TCRdb pairs this DNA with a much larger clone's protein that differs at residue 11, likely a read error; the protein shown was translated from the DNA. The chain uses TRDV2 and TRDJ1, with TRDD3 matching 10 bases. The CDR3 is 17 amino acids. The germline gives CDR1 GEAIGNYY, CDR2 EKD. V was pared by 3 bases and J by 0 bases, with 9 bases of the junction left unmatched. CDR3 DNA: TGTGCCTGTGACGGTCTGGGGGATAGACTGAACACCGATAAACTCATCTTT. This encodes CACDGLGDRLNTDKLIF.

On this clone itself: TCRdb's protein, taken from a much larger clone, differs from this DNA's translation at residue 6, likely owing to a read error; the protein displayed comes from the DNA. The chain recombines TRDV2 with TRDJ1; maybe TRDD3 (6 bases). V lost 3 bases and J lost 0, with 19 bases in between. The CDR3 is made up of 17 amino acids. Germline CDR1 is GEAIGNYY and CDR2 is EKD. CDR3 DNA: TGTGCCTGTGACTCTGCACTGGGACCCTTGTACACCGATAAACTCATCTTT. As protein: CACDSALGPLYTDKLIF.

With respect to this clone: The protein in TCRdb stems from a much larger clone and differs at residue 11 from this DNA's translation, likely a read error; here the protein is translated from the DNA. This chain connects TRDV2 to TRDJ1; 11 positions agree with TRDD3. The CDR3 extends over 15 amino acids. CDR1 and CDR2 from the germline V gene are GEAIGNYY and EKD. Trimming removed 3 bases from V and 7 bases from J; junction bases left unmatched: 9. The CDR3 protein is CACDLLGDRGVKLIF. The CDR3 DNA follows: TGTGCCTGTGACCTACTGGGGGATAGGGGCGTTAAACTCATCTTT.

The V gene is TRDV1, the J gene TRDJ1, with TRDD2 identical over 9 bases. Germline matching of the DNA provided the J gene here, since TCRdb leaves it blank. The CDR3 sequence is 18 residues long. Unmatched junction bases numbered 11, after V lost 3 bases and J lost 0 bases. Looked up from germline, CDR1 is TSWWSYY and CDR2 is QGS. The CDR3 loop reads CALGDLLPTGTYTDKLIF. CDR3 nucleotides: TGTGCTCTTGGGGACCTCCTTCCTACTGGCACGTACACCGATAAACTCATCTTT.

A remark on this clone: The TCRdb protein, from a much larger clone, departs from this DNA's translation at residue 16, likely by read error; the protein shown derives from the DNA. The chain uses TRDV2 and TRDJ1; 13 bases are shared with TRDD3. This CDR3 spans 17 amino acids. Germline CDR1 reads GEAIGNYY; CDR2 reads EKD. CDR3 DNA: TGTGCCTGTGACTCCTTACTGGGGGATACGTGGGCCGATAAACTCACCTTT. It specifies CACDSLLGDTWADKLTF.

This clone was recorded a few times. A far larger clone is a single base away, which makes a read error likely. This sample includes further DNA sequences coding for the same CDR3. The rearrangement uses TRDV2 and TRDJ1, with 9 nucleotides matching TRDD3. The V segment lost 0 bases and the J segment 0 bases; nucleotides outside the gene matches: 13. CDR1 and CDR2 from the germline V gene are GEAIGNYY and EKD. This CDR3 comprises 19 residues. The CDR3 sequence: CACDTLSLLGEEYTDKLIF. CDR3 nucleotides: TGTGCCTGTGACACCTTGTCGTTACTGGGGGAAGAGTACACCGATAAACTCATCTTT.